This T cell receptor (beta chain) was sequenced during a study of post-analysis software for immune sequencing data. Across the whole study: The study covered relapsing-remitting, secondary progressive and progressive-relapsing courses of multiple sclerosis.

Carried by the TCR beta cDNA libraries were unique molecular identifiers. A population of roughly 0.9 to 11 million T cells gave rise to 400,000 to 550,000 cDNA molecules. TCRdb re-called the PCR reads with MiXCR, one entry per CDR3 protein. The sample carries about 760,000 distinct CDR3 sequences, about 27% recorded once. This clonotype was seen a few times. Its cognate antigen is unknown. Study-level results: Controls had lower frequencies than patients of five or six TRBV segments, which included TRBV5-6, TRBV5-1 and TRBV20-1. Normalized Chao1 diversity was significantly reduced in patients versus controls. Same-batch preparations were strongly co-clustered by F measure.

The CDR3 has 13 residues. The V end was cut by 1 base, the J end by 8 bases, with 14 bases between. Germline-derived CDR1 and CDR2 are DFQATT and SNEGSKA (reference sequence). The TCR was taken from a girl aged 10 to 17 with multiple sclerosis. This chain joins TRBV20-1 and TRBJ1-2; possibly TRBD1 for D (6 bases). Source material: blood. The CDR3 protein is CSARVGRGLGYTF. As DNA, the CDR3 is TGCAGTGCTAGAGTGGGGCGGGGGCTCGGCTACACCTTC.